A single sample gave rise to the 19 T cell receptor beta chains below, sequenced in a study of T cell changes during pregnancy in multiple sclerosis. The protocol was immunoSEQ multiplex PCR, while the TCRdb copy is restricted to in-frame clones and leaves out a portion. The repertoire holds 56,000 or so clones, with about nine tenths as singletons. The material sequenced was peripheral blood, taken in the first trimester of pregnancy. The origin of the receptors is a female donor in good health, enrolled as a control in a pregnancy study.

The rearrangement links TRBV6-5 to TRBJ1-1; 11 bases match TRBD1. The CDR3 has 15 amino acids. J was trimmed by 2 bases and V by 5 bases; bases with no gene match: 4. Per the germline V gene, CDR1 is MNHEY and CDR2 is SVGAGI. The CDR3 coding sequence is TGTGCCAGCAGTCGTGGGACAGGGGGTAACACTGAAGCTTTCTTT. This codes for CASSRGTGGNTEAFF.

The chain joins TRBV5-1 to TRBJ1-2; 7 nucleotides match TRBD1. Germline trimming cut 4 bases from V and 7 bases from J; bases unmatched to any gene: 13. There are 15 residues in the CDR3. Germline CDR1 and CDR2: SGHRS and YFSETQ. In nucleotides, the CDR3 is TGCGCCAGCAGCCCGGGTTTAGGGACAGCTTTTGGCTACACCTTC. Its translation: CASSPGLGTAFGYTF.

This rearrangement joins TRBV27 to TRBJ1-1; weak D call: TRBD1 (6 bases). Germline V gene data show CDR1 as MNHEY and CDR2 as SMNVEV (reference sequence). Trimming shortened V by 6 bases and J by 2 bases, and 10 bases separated the two germline ends. This CDR3 spans 13 amino acids. The CDR3 is CASSLQGNTEAFF. In DNA, the CDR3 is TGTGCCAGCAGCTTACAGGGTAACACTGAAGCTTTCTTT.

This sequence joins TRBV6-1 and TRBJ1-1, with D unresolved. Germline CDR1 and CDR2: MNHNS and SASEGT. The CDR3 is made up of 12 amino acids. Trimming took off 7 bases at V and 1 base at J, with 7 bases between the two ends. The CDR3 loop reads CASTPWNTEAFF. CDR3 in DNA: TGTGCCAGCACCCCGTGGAACACTGAAGCTTTCTTT.

The rearrangement links TRBV4-1 to TRBJ2-7; D call uncertain. The CDR3 is 13 residues long. Trimming removed 5 bases at V and 3 bases at J, with 11 bases between. Germline V gives CDR1 MGHRA, CDR2 YSYEKL. The CDR3 coding sequence is TGCGCCAGCAGCTACACCCCCGACTACGAGCAGTACTTC. Translating it yields CASSYTPDYEQYF.

The rearrangement joins TRBV5-5 to TRBJ1-1; tentative D call: TRBD1 (5 bases). Germline V gene lookup returns CDR1 SGHKS and CDR2 YYEKEE (reference sequence). CDR3 length: 13 residues. The ends were cut back, 0 bases at V and 10 bases at J, with 13 bases in the middle. The CDR3 sequence is CASSLEEGRGAFF. CDR3 bases: TGTGCCAGCAGCTTGGAGGAGGGAAGGGGAGCTTTCTTT.

The chain combines TRBV5-5 with TRBJ2-3, with D tentatively TRBD2 (6 bases). Per germline, CDR1 SGHKS and CDR2 YYEKEE (reference sequence). Trimming removed 1 base from V and 5 bases from J, with 11 bases in between. This CDR3 comprises 14 residues. CDR3 sequence (DNA): TGTGCCAGCAGCTTGTGGGGGGAAGGAGATACGCAGTATTTT. Encoded protein: CASSLWGEGDTQYF.

The chain recombines TRBV5-1 with TRBJ2-1, with D perhaps matching TRBD2 (7 bases). The CDR3 consists of 16 residues. Trimming shortened V by 6 bases and J by 8 bases, and 24 bases separated the two germline ends. The germline CDR1 and CDR2 sequences are SGHRS and YFSETQ. The CDR3 coding sequence is TGCGCCAGCACCCCGGCTATGGTGGGGGGGCAGGATGAGCAGTTCTTC. It translates to CASTPAMVGGQDEQFF.

V and J are TRBV7-8 and TRBJ2-7, with 13 positions matching TRBD2. The junction had 9 bases not matched to a gene; V was cut back by 3 bases and J by 7 bases. Germline assignment: CDR1 SGHVS and CDR2 FQNEAQ. This CDR3 has 16 residues. CDR3 sequence: CASSFRTSGRLGEQYF. The CDR3 nucleotides read TGTGCCAGCAGCTTCAGGACTAGCGGGAGACTGGGGGAGCAGTACTTC.

This chain joins TRBV25-1 and TRBJ1-2; D is undetermined. Germline CDR1 reads MGHDK; CDR2 reads SYGVNS. This CDR3 has 11 amino acids. The V gene lost 7 bases and the J gene lost 5 bases, with 8 bases spanning the gap. CDR3 amino acids: CASNSGYGYTF. CDR3 in DNA: TGTGCCAGCAATTCGGGTTATGGCTACACCTTC.

This chain links TRBV27 with TRBJ2-3, with D hard to call. V was shortened by 2 bases and J by 0 bases, with 6 bases between the two germline ends. Per germline, CDR1 MNHEY and CDR2 SMNVEV (reference sequence). This CDR3 is 14 amino acids long. The CDR3 DNA reads as TGTGCCAGCAGTTTACTTTCTAGCACAGATACGCAGTATTTT. Its protein is CASSLLSSTDTQYF.

V usage is TRBV11-3 and J usage is TRBJ2-3, with 10 positions matching TRBD2. CDR3 length: 16 amino acids. Looked up from germline, CDR1 is SGHNT and CDR2 is YENEEA. Trimming removed 1 base from V and 6 bases from J; junction bases left unmatched: 7. CDR3 in amino acids: CASSLGAGGPGDTQYF. DNA of the CDR3: TGTGCCAGCAGCTTAGGAGCGGGGGGGCCCGGGGATACGCAGTATTTT. Drawing the rest from reference TRBV11-3 and TRBJ2-3, the complete variable domain is EAGVVQSPRYKIIEKKQPVAFWCNPISGHNTLYWYLQNLGQGPELLIRYENEEAVDDSQLPKDRFSAERLKGVDSTLKIQPAELGDSAVYLCASSLGAGGPGDTQYFGPGTRLTVL.

A few counts support this clone. The chain combines TRBV21-1 with TRBJ1-1; the table's D call TRBD1 went unverified against the DNA. TRBV21-1 is deemed a pseudogene. This CDR3 has 14 amino acids. The CDR3, as DNA: TGTGCCAGCAGCAAACAACAGGAGAACACTGAAGCTTTCTTT. It yields the protein CASSKQQENTEAFF.

The chain joins TRBV11-2 to TRBJ1-1, with 7 bases that match TRBD1. Germline V CDR1 and CDR2: SGHAT, FQNNGV. The CDR3 has 15 amino acids. V lost 5 bases and J lost 0; bases outside the gene matches: 6. The CDR3 is CASSHQQGLNTEAFF. In DNA form, the CDR3 reads TGTGCCAGCAGCCACCAACAGGGGCTGAACACTGAAGCTTTCTTT.

The gene calls are TRBV4-2 and TRBJ2-7; no definite D call. This CDR3 contains 11 residues. With 4 bases removed from V and 5 bases from J, the gap between germline ends came to 6 bases. Germline V CDR1 and CDR2: LGHNA, YNFKEQ. CDR3 protein: CASSPTNEQYF. CDR3 nucleotides: TGTGCCAGCAGCCCCACTAACGAGCAGTACTTC.

The J gene is TRBJ1-2, the V gene TRBV30, with no clear D. CDR3 length: 12 residues. V dropped 2 bases and J dropped 4 bases, with 8 bases sitting between them. In germline, CDR1 is GTSNPN, CDR2 SVGIG (reference sequence). CDR3 in amino acids: CAWSPGGYGYTF. As DNA, the CDR3 is TGTGCCTGGAGTCCCGGCGGCTATGGCTACACCTTC. The full variable domain, in which reference TRBV30 and TRBJ1-2 provide the parts outside the CDR3, is SQTIHQWPATLVQPVGSPLSLECTVEGTSNPNLYWYRQAAGRGLQLLFYSVGIGQISSEVPQNLSASRPQDRQFILSSKKLLLSDSGFYLCAWSPGGYGYTFGSGTRLTVV.

The chain recombines TRBV5-8 with TRBJ1-2; D is possibly TRBD1 (5 bases). CDR3 length: 20 amino acids. Germline-derived CDR1 and CDR2 are SGHTS and YDEGEE. V lost 1 base and J 3 bases, leaving 28 bases between the germline ends. CDR3 bases: TGTGCCAGCAGCTTGCCCCGGATGAAAAAAAAAGCACCGGGGGACTATGGCTACACCTTC. Protein sequence: CASSLPRMKKKAPGDYGYTF.

The CDR3 loop is CASSSRMVRAHEQFF. The CDR3 coding sequence is TGTGCCAGCAGCTCTCGTATGGTGAGGGCGCATGAGCAGTTCTTC. The chain couples TRBV11-2 to TRBJ2-1; TRBD2 might be the D (5 bases). Per germline, CDR1 SGHAT and CDR2 FQNNGV. The CDR3 loop spans 15 amino acids. V was pared by 4 bases and J by 8 bases, with 18 bases between.

The CDR3 region has the DNA TGTGCCAGCAGTTTAGCCAGGGGGCTTGGGCAGCCCCAGCATTTT. This gives the protein CASSLARGLGQPQHF. The V call is TRBV27, the J call TRBJ1-5; 8 bases map to TRBD1. J was trimmed by 7 bases and V by 2 bases; bases with no gene match: 7. Germline CDR1 and CDR2: MNHEY and SMNVEV (reference sequence). The CDR3 runs to 15 residues.